These 14 T cell receptor beta chains share one sample of origin, sequenced in a study of early T cells in non-severe SARS-CoV-2 infection. TCRdb used MiXCR to reprocess the 5' RACE reads, holding one entry per CDR3 protein. The sample has around 27,000 distinct CDR3 sequences, about 5.7% seen once; the top ten hold roughly a quarter. The sequencing input was whole blood. The source is an adult who was a healthcare worker with PCR-confirmed SARS-CoV-2 infection or an uninfected control (not recorded which).

The table lists this clonotype with many counts. The J gene is TRBJ2-5, the V gene TRBV5-1; D ambiguous. Germline loops: CDR1 SGHRS, CDR2 YFSETQ. The CDR3 is made up of 14 amino acids. V was shortened by 3 bases and J by 1 base, with 10 bases between the two germline ends. CDR3 bases: TGCGCCAGCAGCTCCGGGTCCTTCCAAGAGACCCAGTACTTC. It encodes CASSSGSFQETQYF.

In this sample, this clonotype turned up many times. This rearrangement joins TRBV12-3 or TRBV12-4 to TRBJ2-1; D remains unclear. The ends were cut back, 6 bases at V and 0 bases at J, with 9 bases in the middle. This CDR3 region has 14 residues. CDR3 in amino acids: CASSTQSSYNEQFF. For the CDR3, the DNA is TGTGCCAGCAGCACACAGAGCTCCTACAATGAGCAGTTCTTC.

This clonotype was detected ten times or more. V gene TRBV7-9 combines with J gene TRBJ2-5; no clear D. The germline V and J ends were trimmed by 3 bases and 5 bases, with 10 bases remaining between them. Germline V CDR1 and CDR2: SEHNR, FQNEAQ (reference sequence). There are 13 residues in the CDR3. The CDR3 DNA reads as TGTGCCAGCAGCTTTGGTGGTATCGAGACCCAGTACTTC. Protein sequence: CASSFGGIETQYF. Full variable domain (remainder filled in from reference TRBV7-9 and TRBJ2-5): DTGVSQNPRHKITKRGQNVTFRCDPISEHNRLYWYRQTLGQGPEFLTYFQNEAQLEKSRLLSDRFSAERPKGSFSTLEIQRTEQGDSAMYLCASSFGGIETQYFGPGTRLLVL.

The CDR3 region is CASSLALGSSYNSPLHF. The CDR3 DNA follows: TGTGCCAGCAGTTTAGCGCTCGGGAGCTCCTATAATTCACCCCTCCACTTT. The genes are TRBV12-3 or TRBV12-4 and TRBJ1-6, with D hard to call. There are 17 residues in the CDR3. Trimming left V 0 bases short and J 0 bases short, with 9 bases between.

The table lists this clonotype with many counts. V gene TRBV27 combines with J gene TRBJ1-2, with TRBD1 identical over 8 bases. V lost 6 bases, J lost 4 bases, and 7 bases stayed unmatched. CDR3 length equals 14 residues. Per the germline V gene, CDR1 is MNHEY and CDR2 is SMNVEV (reference sequence). The DNA for the CDR3 is TGTGCCAGCAGACTTACAGGGGGAACCTATGGCTACACCTTC. This codes for CASRLTGGTYGYTF.

This clonotype was seen repeatedly, ten times or more. This chain uses TRBV11-2 with TRBJ1-1; a possible D gene is TRBD1 (5 bases). The V gene lost 2 bases and the J gene lost 0 bases, with 13 bases spanning the gap. Germline values: CDR1 SGHAT, CDR2 FQNNGV. The CDR3 is 16 amino acids. The CDR3 region is CASSLMAGTMNTEAFF. CDR3 nucleotide sequence: TGTGCCAGCAGCTTAATGGCAGGGACCATGAACACTGAAGCTTTCTTT.

CDR3 in amino acids: CASNKAGQETQYF. The CDR3 nucleotides are TGTGCCAGCAACAAAGCGGGGCAAGAGACCCAGTACTTC. The genes are TRBV5-5 and TRBJ2-5; 7 positions agree with TRBD2. V gave up 6 bases and J gave up 2 bases; unmatched junction bases: 4. The CDR3 length is 13 residues. Germline assignment: CDR1 SGHKS and CDR2 YYEKEE (reference sequence).

V and J are TRBV30 and TRBJ1-2, with 7 bases matching TRBD1. Germline CDR1 is GTSNPN and CDR2 is SVGIG (reference sequence). Trimming took 4 bases from V and 1 from J; bases not matched to a gene: 3. CDR3 size: 13 residues. In nucleotides, the CDR3 is TGTGCCTGGACGACAGGGAATAACTATGGCTACACCTTC. Its translation: CAWTTGNNYGYTF.

This clonotype was observed at least ten times. This chain connects TRBV12-3 or TRBV12-4 to TRBJ1-3, with D possibly being TRBD1 (5 bases). The V and J ends lost 1 base and 1 base respectively, with 14 bases between them. This CDR3 spans 17 amino acids. This chain's CDR3 is CASSLVARGVSGNTIYF. The CDR3 coding sequence is TGTGCCAGCAGTTTAGTGGCCCGAGGGGTATCTGGAAACACCATATATTTT.

This clonotype was seen a handful of times. The rearrangement uses TRBV2 and TRBJ1-5; D is unresolved. V gave up 2 bases and J gave up 2 bases, with 13 bases separating them. CDR1 and CDR2 from the germline V gene are SNHLY and FYNNEI. The CDR3 spans 16 residues. This CDR3 reads CASSERSGKGNQPQHF. CDR3 sequence (DNA): TGTGCCAGCAGTGAAAGGAGCGGGAAGGGCAATCAGCCCCAGCATTTT. The full variable domain, its missing parts supplied by reference TRBV2 and TRBJ1-5, is EPEVTQTPSHQVTQMGQEVILRCVPISNHLYFYWYRQILGQKVEFLVSFYNNEISEKSEIFDDQFSVERPDGSNFTLKIRSTKLEDSAMYFCASSERSGKGNQPQHFGDGTRLSIL.

There are many counts of this clonotype. One junction end does not reproduce the germline sequence, and a read error may be involved. The chain is built from TRBV20-1 and TRBJ2-7; 7 bases match TRBD2. The CDR3 length is 14 residues. CDR1 and CDR2 from the germline V gene are DFQATT and SNEGSKA (reference sequence). CDR3 residues: CSARDPGLIYGQYF. The CDR3 DNA reads TGCAGTGCTAGAGATCCGGGACTAATATACGGGCAGTACTTC.

In this sample, this clonotype turned up many times. V and J are TRBV28 and TRBJ2-1, with D perhaps TRBD1 (7 bases). The V gene's germline CDR1 is MDHEN and CDR2 SYDVKM. V gave up 6 bases and J gave up 1 base, with 16 bases separating them. The CDR3 covers 16 residues. CDR3 DNA: TGTGCCAGCAGCAGTGCTCAGGGGGGATCCTACAATGAGCAGTTCTTC. It yields the protein CASSSAQGGSYNEQFF.

This clonotype was counted between two and nine times. The V gene is TRBV7-2, the J gene TRBJ2-7; perhaps TRBD2 as D (6 bases). Germline values: CDR1 SGHTA, CDR2 FQGNSA. CDR3 length: 13 residues. V was trimmed by 5 bases and J by 8 bases, leaving 16 bases between them. Here the CDR3 reads CASSLLPREKQYF. The CDR3 DNA is TGTGCCAGCAGCCTCCTCCCCCGGGAGAAGCAGTACTTC.

This clonotype has at least ten counts. The V and J genes are TRBV18 and TRBJ2-1; 14 nucleotides agree with TRBD2. The junction had 4 bases not matched to a gene; V was cut back by 5 bases and J by 4 bases. The CDR3 sequence is 16 residues long. From germline, CDR1 is KGHSH and CDR2 LQKENI. CDR3 residues: CASSSGTSGGYNEQFF. CDR3 nucleotide sequence: TGTGCCAGCTCATCGGGGACTAGCGGGGGATACAATGAGCAGTTCTTC.